Below, one TCR beta chain is given with its context. The PCR ran on 60 Vbeta and 13 Jbeta primers. Only in-frame clones appear in the TCRdb table, and some are missing; sequencing was by immunoSEQ multiplex PCR. The data contain roughly 100,000 clones, just under 75% of them seen just once; the ten biggest clones take up around 2.5%. This specimen belongs to a study of cytomegalovirus exposure and HLA in healthy donors. Study background: Genetic ancestry analysis placed around four fifths of the 398 donors that were genotyped in the Caucasian-associated cluster.

The germline CDR1 and CDR2 sequences are MNHEY and SVGAGI. J lost 7 bases, V lost 6 bases, and 6 bases had no gene match. The CDR3 is 14 residues long. The sequencing input was PBMCs. The clonotype was recovered from a man in his forties or fifties in good health and CMV-seropositive. V usage is TRBV6-5 and J usage is TRBJ1-6, with 7 bases that match TRBD1. CDR3 nucleotides: TGTGCCAGCAGACCGGGACAGAGGAATTCACCCCTCCACTTT. Residues: CASRPGQRNSPLHF.